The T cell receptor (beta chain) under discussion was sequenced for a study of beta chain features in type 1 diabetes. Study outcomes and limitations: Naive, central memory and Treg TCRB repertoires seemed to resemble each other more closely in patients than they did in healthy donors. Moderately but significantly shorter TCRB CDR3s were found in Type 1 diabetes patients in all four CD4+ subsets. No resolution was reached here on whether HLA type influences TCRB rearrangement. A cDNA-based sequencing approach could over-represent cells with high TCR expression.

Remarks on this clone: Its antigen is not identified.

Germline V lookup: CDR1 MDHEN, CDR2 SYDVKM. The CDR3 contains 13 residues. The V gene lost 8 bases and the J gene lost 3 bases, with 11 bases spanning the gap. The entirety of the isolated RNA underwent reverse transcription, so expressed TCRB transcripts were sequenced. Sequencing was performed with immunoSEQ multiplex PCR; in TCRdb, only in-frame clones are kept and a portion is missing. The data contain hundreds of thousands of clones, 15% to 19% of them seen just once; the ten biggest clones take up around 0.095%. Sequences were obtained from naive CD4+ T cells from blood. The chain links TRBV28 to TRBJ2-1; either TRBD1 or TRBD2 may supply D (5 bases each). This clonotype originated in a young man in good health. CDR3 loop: CASVRGRYNEQFF. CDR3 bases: TGTGCCAGCGTGAGGGGCCGCTACAATGAGCAGTTCTTC.